This TCR beta chain comes out of a study of T-cell reconstitution after alpha-beta-depleted transplantation in children. Points from the study as a whole: Reportedly, alpha-beta T cells present about two months post-transplant originated from several hundred expanded clones of graft origin.

Unique molecular identifiers were used to barcode this TCRbeta library. TCRdb fed the PCR reads into MiXCR, producing one record per CDR3 protein. Of around 960,000 distinct CDR3 sequences in the sample, around 30% were seen once. As concerns this clonotype: Its antigen is unidentified.

Trimming cost V 4 bases and J 8 bases, with 22 bases left between them. Germline values: CDR1 SGHDT, CDR2 YYEEEE. The CDR3 contains 16 residues. The sequence came from a boy in the first two years of life who had a stem cell transplant for SCID, so the T cells may come from the graft donor. The sequencing used PBMCs, mostly from graft donor cells, collected 360 days after TCRalphabeta/CD19-depleted stem cell transplant. The chain recombines TRBV5-6 with TRBJ2-1, with D tentatively TRBD2 (5 bases). Written as DNA, the CDR3 is TGTGCCAGCAGCCGTTCGCGGGCGGGTCATAGGGATGAGCAGTTCTTC. Its translation: CASSRSRAGHRDEQFF.